Listed below are T cell receptor beta chains from one sample, sequenced in a study of blood T cells in healthy people across ages. TCRdb redid the calling of the 5' RACE reads with MiXCR, one entry per CDR3 protein. The data contain 1 million to 1.2 million distinct CDR3 sequences, 35% to 40% of them singletons. The sequencing sample was made of blood. These receptors came from a man aged 18 to 29 in good health. The CDR3 runs from the conserved cysteine through the conserved F or W. Fields, in order: clone size, D gene, J gene, V gene, CDR3 DNA, CDR3 protein. D genes are given only for firm matches. Size values are once, few and many counts, or a class for expanded clones, and some rows have none.

size: NA; D: NA; J: TRBJ1-5; V: TRBV18; DNA: TGTGCCAGCTCACCAGTCGGGGGAGACAATCAGCCCCAGCATTTT; CDR3: CASSPVGGDNQPQHF
size: NA; D: NA; J: TRBJ2-7; V: TRBV11-3; DNA: TGTGCCAGCAGCTTAGATCGCCGTGGGGAGCAGTACTTC; CDR3: CASSLDRRGEQYF
size: NA; D: NA; J: TRBJ1-2; V: TRBV10-2; DNA: TGCGCCAGCAGTGAGGCAACGGGTCTTTATGGCTACACCTTC; CDR3: CASSEATGLYGYTF
size: NA; D: NA; J: TRBJ2-7; V: TRBV29-1; DNA: TGCAGCGCGTGGGGCGGACGAGAACGATCCTACGAGCAGTACTTC; CDR3: CSAWGGRERSYEQYF
size: NA; D: NA; J: TRBJ2-7; V: TRBV7-2; DNA: TGTGCCAGCAGCAAAAACAGGGTCAGCTCCTACAATGAGCAGTACTTC; CDR3: CASSKNRVSSYNEQYF
size: few; D: NA; J: TRBJ2-3; V: TRBV12-3/TRBV12-4; DNA: TGTGCCAGCAGTGTAGGCAGGGGAGATACGCAGTATTTT; CDR3: CASSVGRGDTQYF
size: few; D: NA; J: TRBJ1-4; V: TRBV6-2/TRBV6-3; DNA: TGTGCCAGCAGTTCCCGACAGCAACTTAATGAAAAACTGTTTTTT; CDR3: CASSSRQQLNEKLFF
size: NA; D: TRBD1; J: TRBJ2-3; V: TRBV20-1; DNA: TGCAGTGCCCGACGGACAGGGAGCACAGATACGCAGTATTTT; CDR3: CSARRTGSTDTQYF
size: NA; D: TRBD1; J: TRBJ1-2; V: TRBV9; DNA: TGTGCCAGCAGCATAAGCCGGGACAGGGTATTCTCATCGGGGTATGGCTACACCTTC; CDR3: CASSISRDRVFSSGYGYTF
size: few; D: TRBD1; J: TRBJ1-5; V: TRBV7-2; DNA: TGTGCCAGCAGCTTAACAGGACAGGGTTATCAGCCCCAGCATTTT; CDR3: CASSLTGQGYQPQHF
size: NA; D: TRBD1; J: TRBJ1-1; V: TRBV20-1; DNA: TGCAGTGCTAGAGATAGGGGGCAGCTACTTAGAAACACTGAAGCTTTCTTT; CDR3: CSARDRGQLLRNTEAFF
size: NA; D: NA; J: TRBJ1-1; V: TRBV28; DNA: TGTGCCAGCAGTTTTATTGACAGGCAAGCTTTCTTT; CDR3: CASSFIDRQAFF
size: NA; D: TRBD1; J: TRBJ2-1; V: TRBV5-1; DNA: TGCGCCAGCAGCATATCCGGGACAGGGTTCACAGAGACCCAGTTCTTC; CDR3: CASSISGTGFTETQFF
size: NA; D: NA; J: TRBJ2-3; V: TRBV10-3; DNA: TGTGCCATCAGATCGGGACAAGGCCTTACAGATACGCAGTATTTT; CDR3: CAIRSGQGLTDTQYF
size: many; D: NA; J: TRBJ2-3; V: TRBV29-1; DNA: TGCAGCGTTTCACCCCCCTTACATAGCACAGATACGCAGTATTTT; CDR3: CSVSPPLHSTDTQYF
size: many; D: TRBD1; J: TRBJ1-2; V: TRBV20-1; DNA: TGCAGTGCTACCGACAGGGTCTATGGCTACACCTTC; CDR3: CSATDRVYGYTF
size: few; D: NA; J: TRBJ1-2; V: TRBV7-2; DNA: TGTGCCAGCAGCTTCCCAGGGACGGGCTATGGCTACACCTTC; CDR3: CASSFPGTGYGYTF
size: NA; D: TRBD1; J: TRBJ2-7; V: TRBV4-1; DNA: TGCGCCAGCAGCCCACTATGGACAGGGGGTAAATCCTACGAGCAGTACTTC; CDR3: CASSPLWTGGKSYEQYF
size: NA; D: TRBD2; J: TRBJ2-1; V: TRBV5-1; DNA: TGCGCCAGCAGTCGACTAGCGGTTGAGCAGTTCTTC; CDR3: CASSRLAVEQFF
size: many; D: NA; J: TRBJ2-4; V: TRBV6-1; DNA: TGTGCCAGCAGTCCCACGACCGACCACAATTGGGCCAAAAACATTCAGTACTTC; CDR3: CASSPTTDHNWAKNIQYF
size: NA; D: NA; J: TRBJ2-3; V: TRBV7-2; DNA: TGTGCCAGCAGCTTAGCTGTGGGGGGAGGCAAAGATACGCAGTATTTT; CDR3: CASSLAVGGGKDTQYF
size: many; D: NA; J: TRBJ2-3; V: TRBV20-1; DNA: TGCAGCGCCCGACTGGGGACAGATACGCAGTATTTT; CDR3: CSARLGTDTQYF
size: few; D: TRBD1; J: TRBJ2-1; V: TRBV10-3; DNA: TGTGCCATCACCGCCCGGGACAGGGGATCCCACAATGAGCAGTTCTTC; CDR3: CAITARDRGSHNEQFF
size: NA; D: TRBD1; J: TRBJ1-2; V: TRBV5-1; DNA: TGCGCCAGCAGCTTGTCCCCAACCGGGACAGATACCAACTATGGCTACACCTTC; CDR3: CASSLSPTGTDTNYGYTF
size: few; D: NA; J: TRBJ2-3; V: TRBV5-1; DNA: TGCGCCAGCAGCTTTCCCTCAGGGGAGAGTTGGACAGATACGCAGTATTTT; CDR3: CASSFPSGESWTDTQYF
size: NA; D: NA; J: TRBJ2-7; V: TRBV7-9; DNA: TGTGCCAGCAGCTTAGCTTGGTCAGAGGAGGTGTACGAGCAGTACTTC; CDR3: CASSLAWSEEVYEQYF
size: once; D: NA; J: TRBJ2-3; V: TRBV7-2; DNA: TGTGCCAGCAGTTACGTGGTGACTAGAGGGGCAGATACGCAGTATTTT; CDR3: CASSYVVTRGADTQYF
size: NA; D: TRBD1; J: TRBJ2-6; V: TRBV10-3; DNA: TGTGCCATCAGTGTAGGGGGCGCGGATGGGGCCAACGTCCTGACTTTC; CDR3: CAISVGGADGANVLTF
size: many; D: NA; J: TRBJ2-7; V: TRBV7-2; DNA: TGTGCCAGCAGCCCAGACTTTAAGACACTCTACGAGCAGTACTTC; CDR3: CASSPDFKTLYEQYF
size: few; D: NA; J: TRBJ1-6; V: TRBV12-3/TRBV12-4; DNA: TGTGCCAGCAGTTTTGACGGCAATAATTCACCCCTCCACTTT; CDR3: CASSFDGNNSPLHF
size: NA; D: NA; J: TRBJ1-4; V: TRBV4-3; DNA: TGCGCCAGCAGTCCAGGTGTGAGTTACAATGAAAAACTGTTTTTT; CDR3: CASSPGVSYNEKLFF
size: few; D: NA; J: TRBJ2-3; V: TRBV28; DNA: TGTGCCAGCAGGCCCCTGGACATGGAGTTCACAGATACGCAGTATTTT; CDR3: CASRPLDMEFTDTQYF
size: NA; D: NA; J: TRBJ2-2; V: TRBV12-3/TRBV12-4; DNA: TGTGCCAGCAGAACCTCAGGGACGACCACCGGGGAGCTGTTTTTT; CDR3: CASRTSGTTTGELFF
size: few; D: TRBD2; J: TRBJ2-5; V: TRBV20-1; DNA: TGCAGTGCTAGCAGGGCTAGCGGGGGGCATAGCCAAGAGACCCAGTACTTC; CDR3: CSASRASGGHSQETQYF
size: NA; D: TRBD1; J: TRBJ1-5; V: TRBV20-1; DNA: TGCAGTGCTATAAGGACAGGTGATCAGCCCCAGCATTTT; CDR3: CSAIRTGDQPQHF
size: NA; D: NA; J: TRBJ2-2; V: TRBV29-1; DNA: TGCAGCGCCACAGACGTACCCAACACCGGGGAGCTGTTTTTT; CDR3: CSATDVPNTGELFF
size: NA; D: TRBD2; J: TRBJ2-1; V: TRBV6-1; DNA: TGTGCCAGCAATTCTGCTAGCGGAGACAATGAGCAGTTCTTC; CDR3: CASNSASGDNEQFF
size: NA; D: NA; J: TRBJ2-3; V: TRBV7-3; DNA: TGTGCCAGCAGCTTACCGGGGGGCGCAGATACGCAGTATTTT; CDR3: CASSLPGGADTQYF
size: many; D: NA; J: TRBJ1-1; V: TRBV4-2; DNA: TGTGCCAGCAGCCAGGGTGTTGCCACTGAAGCTTTCTTT; CDR3: CASSQGVATEAFF
size: few; D: NA; J: TRBJ1-6; V: TRBV4-3; DNA: TGCGCCAGCAGCCAAGAAGGGGGTCTTAATTCACCCCTCCACTTT; CDR3: CASSQEGGLNSPLHF
size: NA; D: TRBD2; J: TRBJ2-3; V: TRBV6-5; DNA: TGTGCCAGCAGTTACTCCTTGCGGGGGTCTAGCACAGATACGCGGTATTTT; CDR3: CASSYSLRGSSTDTRYF
size: NA; D: TRBD2; J: TRBJ2-7; V: TRBV4-1; DNA: TGCGCCAGCAGCCAACCCGGGACTAGGGTCCGCAATGAGCAGTACTTC; CDR3: CASSQPGTRVRNEQYF
size: NA; D: TRBD2; J: TRBJ2-5; V: TRBV14; DNA: TGTGCCAGCAGCCAAGTCCTAGCGGGGACACGAGAGACCCAGTACTTC; CDR3: CASSQVLAGTRETQYF
size: NA; D: NA; J: TRBJ2-5; V: TRBV4-3; DNA: TGCGCCAGCAGCAAACGGCTGTCCCCTATTGACAATGAGCAGTACTTC; CDR3: CASSKRLSPIDNEQYF
size: NA; D: TRBD1; J: TRBJ1-2; V: TRBV7-8; DNA: TGTGCCAGCAGCTTAGGGGACAGCCTTTTAGCTAACTATGGCTACACCTTC; CDR3: CASSLGDSLLANYGYTF
size: few; D: TRBD1; J: TRBJ2-3; V: TRBV5-1; DNA: TGCGCCAGCAGCTTGAAAGGACAGGGATTCCCTAGCACAGATACGCAGTATTTT; CDR3: CASSLKGQGFPSTDTQYF
size: once; D: NA; J: TRBJ1-4; V: TRBV28; DNA: TGTGCCAGCGGGCGAAGGACAGTCCTCGGGGAAAAACTGTTTTTT; CDR3: CASGRRTVLGEKLFF
size: NA; D: TRBD1; J: TRBJ1-1; V: TRBV6-6; DNA: TGTGCCAGCGCAGGGGGAAACACTGAAGCTTTCTTT; CDR3: CASAGGNTEAFF
size: NA; D: NA; J: TRBJ1-2; V: TRBV4-3; DNA: TGCGCCAGCAGCCAAGCCGGGACGGGTGTTCTCTATGGCTACACCTTC; CDR3: CASSQAGTGVLYGYTF
size: NA; D: NA; J: TRBJ1-2; V: TRBV25-1; DNA: TGTGCCAGCAGTGAATTTTCTTCAGGAACCTATGGCTACACCTTC; CDR3: CASSEFSSGTYGYTF